Shown below are 32 T cell receptor beta chains from a single sample sequenced in a study of OX40 agonist ivuxolimab in advanced cancers. Here immunoSEQ multiplex PCR was the method, and the copy in TCRdb shows in-frame clones only, minus some. The sample has almost 70,000 clones, around 91% seen once. The sample in question was CD4+ or CD8+ T cells sorted from blood, obtained in a trial of the OX40 agonist ivuxolimab. Every receptor here comes from an adult with an advanced solid tumor such as melanoma, head and neck, liver or kidney cancer.

This chain connects TRBV7-6 to TRBJ2-3; D is ambiguous. V lost 4 bases and J lost 3, with 8 bases in between. CDR1 is SGHVS and CDR2 is FNYEAQ in the germline V gene. The CDR3 has 13 amino acids. CDR3 nucleotides: TGTGCCAGCAGCTCCGAAATAACAGATACGCAGTATTTT. Translating it yields CASSSEITDTQYF. The full variable domain, with the rest looked up from reference TRBV7-6 and TRBJ2-3, is GAGVSQSPRYKVTKRGQDVALRCDPISGHVSLYWYRQALGQGPEFLTYFNYEAQQDKSGLPNDRFSAERPEGSISTLTIQRTEQRDSAMYRCASSSEITDTQYFGPGTRLTVL.

The V call is TRBV28, the J call TRBJ2-1, with D perhaps being TRBD1 or TRBD2 (6 bases each). The CDR3 has 16 residues. In germline, CDR1 is MDHEN, CDR2 SYDVKM. V was trimmed by 1 base and J by 0 bases, leaving 10 bases between them. CDR3 loop: CASSLLGGSSYNEQFF. The CDR3 region has the DNA TGTGCCAGCAGTTTATTAGGGGGGAGCTCCTACAATGAGCAGTTCTTC.

This rearrangement joins TRBV5-1 to TRBJ2-5; 9 nucleotides line up with TRBD1. The CDR3 covers 13 residues. From germline, CDR1 is SGHRS and CDR2 YFSETQ. Unmatched junction bases numbered 5, after V lost 6 bases and J lost 5 bases. The CDR3 here is CASTPTGGETQYF. CDR3 DNA: TGCGCCAGCACCCCGACAGGGGGGGAGACCCAGTACTTC.

The CDR3 loop reads CASSPRSSGANVLTF. The CDR3 nucleotides read TGTGCCAGCAGCCCCCGCTCCTCTGGGGCCAACGTCCTGACTTTC. This chain connects TRBV7-3 to TRBJ2-6, with D uncertain. This CDR3 region has 15 residues. Trimming removed 5 bases from V and 0 bases from J, with 8 bases in between. CDR1 SGHTA and CDR2 FQGTGA come from the germline V gene.

This clone was seen a handful of times. The CDR3 sequence is CASSLGTGNSNQPQHF. The CDR3 DNA reads TGTGCCAGCAGCCTTGGGACAGGGAATAGCAATCAGCCCCAGCATTTT. This rearrangement joins TRBV7-9 to TRBJ1-5, with 9 bases fitting TRBD1. This CDR3 has 16 residues. The V segment lost 5 bases and the J segment 0 bases; nucleotides outside the gene matches: 5. CDR1 is SEHNR, CDR2 FQNEAQ, per germline (reference sequence).

The gene calls are TRBV20-1 and TRBJ2-5, with D unclear. Trimming took off 3 bases at V and 2 bases at J, with 4 bases between the two ends. The length of the CDR3 is 11 residues. Per germline, CDR1 DFQATT and CDR2 SNEGSKA (reference sequence). CDR3 nucleotide sequence: TGCAGTGCTAGGTGGCAAGAGACCCAGTACTTC. This codes for CSARWQETQYF.

CDR3 in DNA: TGTGCCAGCAGCTTTGGGGGTACCGGGGAGCTGTTTTTT. Encoded protein: CASSFGGTGELFF. The chain recombines TRBV7-3 with TRBJ2-2, with D perhaps matching TRBD1 or TRBD2 (5 bases each). The V end was cut by 3 bases, the J end by 5 bases, with 7 bases between. Germline V gene lookup returns CDR1 SGHTA and CDR2 FQGTGA. The CDR3 covers 13 residues.

The chain recombines TRBV19 with TRBJ2-1; TRBD2 matches at 11 bases. The V gene's germline CDR1 is LNHDA and CDR2 SQIVND (reference sequence). V shed 6 bases and J 4 bases; nucleotides not matched to a gene: 5. The CDR3 is made up of 15 amino acids. Written as DNA, the CDR3 is TGTGCCAGTAGCAAGACTAGCGGGACTTACAATGAGCAGTTCTTC. Residues: CASSKTSGTYNEQFF. The complete variable domain, with remaining parts taken from reference TRBV19 and TRBJ2-1, reads DGGITQSPKYLFRKEGQNVTLSCEQNLNHDAMYWYRQDPGQGLRLIYYSQIVNDFQKGDIAEGYSVSREKKESFPLTVTSAQKNPTAFYLCASSKTSGTYNEQFFGPGTRLTVL.

The chain employs TRBV4-1 and TRBJ2-5, with 9 bases fitting TRBD2. This CDR3 contains 16 residues. The V and J ends lost 0 bases and 2 bases, in that order; junction bases with no gene match: 4. Germline CDR1 reads MGHRA; CDR2 reads YSYEKL. Here the CDR3 reads CASSQDGLAGQETQYF. The DNA for the CDR3 is TGCGCCAGCAGCCAAGACGGGCTAGCGGGACAAGAGACCCAGTACTTC.

The V call is TRBV30, the J call TRBJ2-3; 9 nucleotides match TRBD2. The length of the CDR3 is 15 residues. V lost 4 bases, J lost 4 bases, and 9 bases stayed unmatched. CDR1 is GTSNPN, CDR2 SVGIG, per germline (reference sequence). The CDR3 nucleotides are TGTGCCTGGAATCTCTATAGCGGGAGCGCAGATACGCAGTATTTT. This gives the protein CAWNLYSGSADTQYF.

This sequence joins TRBV15 and TRBJ2-3; a weak D match, TRBD1 (6 bases). Germline V gene sequence: CDR1 LNHNV, CDR2 YYDKDF (reference sequence). The CDR3 has 16 residues. V lost 3 bases and J 1 base, leaving 14 bases between the germline ends. For the CDR3, the DNA is TGTGCCACCAGCAGGGGCAGGGGTGCGGGCACAGATACGCAGTATTTT. Protein product: CATSRGRGAGTDTQYF.

This clone was found a few times. This chain links TRBV28 with TRBJ2-1, with 13 bases aligning to TRBD2. Germline CDR1 MDHEN, CDR2 SYDVKM. The CDR3 contains 16 residues. The ends lost 4 bases at V and 10 bases at J; junction bases unmatched: 10. CDR3 in amino acids: CASSSIGLAGDSEQFF. CDR3 nucleotides: TGTGCCAGCAGTTCTATCGGACTAGCGGGGGACTCAGAGCAGTTCTTC. Drawing the rest from reference TRBV28 and TRBJ2-1, the complete variable domain is DVKVTQSSRYLVKRTGEKVFLECVQDMDHENMFWYRQDPGLGLRLIYFSYDVKMKEKGDIPEGYSVSREKKERFSLILESASTNQTSMYLCASSSIGLAGDSEQFFGPGTRLTVL.

This clone was detected only once. The chain carries TRBV28 and TRBJ1-2, with TRBD1 identical over 9 bases. Germline CDR1 is MDHEN and CDR2 is SYDVKM. Trimming took 10 bases from V and 4 from J; bases not matched to a gene: 10. CDR3 size: 14 residues. CDR3 region: CATDTGGSGYGYTF. The CDR3, as DNA: TGTGCCACCGATACAGGGGGCTCAGGCTATGGCTACACCTTC.

V usage is TRBV28 and J usage is TRBJ1-2; the D is unclear. Germline V lookup: CDR1 MDHEN, CDR2 SYDVKM. CDR3 length equals 14 residues. Deletions cut 2 bases from V and 5 bases from J, with 12 bases between. The CDR3 sequence is CASSLGAGRYGYTF. In nucleotides, the CDR3 is TGTGCCAGCAGTTTAGGCGCGGGGAGGTATGGCTACACCTTC.

The J gene is TRBJ1-2, the V gene TRBV28, with D uncertain. The CDR3 consists of 13 residues. CDR1 and CDR2 (germline): MDHEN, SYDVKM. V lost 2 bases, J lost 4 bases, and 8 bases lay in between. The CDR3 protein is CASSLATLYGYTF. Written as DNA, the CDR3 is TGTGCCAGCAGTTTAGCGACCCTCTATGGCTACACCTTC.

The chain combines TRBV5-6 with TRBJ1-1; D perhaps matches TRBD1 (5 bases). The CDR3 spans 16 residues. V was clipped by 1 base and J by 2 bases, with 15 bases between them. Germline CDR1 is SGHDT and CDR2 is YYEEEE. This chain's CDR3 is CASSLLAGRINTEAFF. The CDR3 coding sequence is TGTGCCAGCAGCTTGCTGGCAGGGAGGATAAACACTGAAGCTTTCTTT.

J is TRBJ2-1 and V is TRBV4-3, with TRBD2 matching over 10 bases. The CDR3 length is 18 residues. Germline assignment: CDR1 LGHNA and CDR2 YSLEER. With V trimmed by 0 bases and J by 6 bases, 11 bases remained unmatched. For the CDR3, the DNA is TGCGCCAGCAGCCAAGATCCTAGCGGGAGTAGAAGTCTCAATGAGCAGTTCTTC. Protein sequence: CASSQDPSGSRSLNEQFF.

The V and J genes are TRBV10-1 and TRBJ2-3; no reliable D call. Germline V CDR1 and CDR2: WNHNN, SYGVQD (reference sequence). The V end lost 4 bases, the J end lost 0 bases, and 5 bases lay between the germline ends. This CDR3 spans 13 amino acids. The CDR3 DNA is TGCGCCAGCAGTGCGAGTAGCACAGATACGCAGTATTTT. It codes for CASSASSTDTQYF.

The chain recombines TRBV7-3 with TRBJ1-1; no clear D gene. The V gene's germline CDR1 is SGHTA and CDR2 FQGTGA. The ends were cut back, 3 bases at V and 2 bases at J, with 7 bases in the middle. This CDR3 is built from 13 residues. The CDR3 region is CASSFAPNTEAFF. Written as DNA, the CDR3 is TGTGCCAGCAGCTTTGCCCCTAACACTGAAGCTTTCTTT.

The rearrangement uses TRBV9 and TRBJ1-5; D perhaps matches TRBD1 (6 bases). Germline CDR1 and CDR2: SGDLS and YYNGEE. The CDR3 consists of 14 residues. With 7 bases removed from V and 1 base from J, the gap between germline ends came to 12 bases. The CDR3 DNA sequence: TGTGCCAGCGCACGGGACACAAGCAATCAGCCCCAGCATTTT. The encoded protein is CASARDTSNQPQHF.

The gene calls are TRBV4-3 and TRBJ1-5, with D hard to call. Looked up from germline, CDR1 is LGHNA and CDR2 is YSLEER. The CDR3 runs to 13 residues. Trimming pared 4 bases from V and 9 bases from J, leaving 13 bases between. The CDR3: CASSLNRARPQHF. In DNA form, the CDR3 reads TGCGCCAGCAGCCTAAATAGGGCTCGGCCCCAGCATTTT.

CDR3: CASSKWPTTFRPSGNTIYF. Here the CDR3 DNA reads TGTGCCAGCAGCAAGTGGCCCACAACGTTCCGACCCTCTGGAAACACCATATATTTT. The chain has TRBV21-1 and TRBJ1-3. TRBV21-1 is assigned pseudogene status. The CDR3 is 19 residues long.

The V call is TRBV9, the J call TRBJ1-3; D is unresolved. Trimming stripped 3 bases from V and 5 bases from J, with 18 bases between. CDR1 and CDR2 from the germline V gene are SGDLS and YYNGEE. The CDR3 extends over 16 amino acids. CDR3 loop: CASSAQAPKGRNTIYF. The CDR3 region has the DNA TGTGCCAGCAGCGCGCAGGCTCCCAAGGGTCGAAACACCATATATTTT.

This clone was picked up one time. V and J are TRBV2 and TRBJ1-1; D is unresolved. V lost 6 bases and J 2 bases, leaving 7 bases between the germline ends. The CDR3 has 12 amino acids. From germline, CDR1 is SNHLY and CDR2 FYNNEI. Written as DNA, the CDR3 is TGTGCCAGCAGATACAGCAACACTGAAGCTTTCTTT. Protein sequence: CASRYSNTEAFF. Drawing the rest from reference TRBV2 and TRBJ1-1, the complete variable domain is EPEVTQTPSHQVTQMGQEVILRCVPISNHLYFYWYRQILGQKVEFLVSFYNNEISEKSEIFDDQFSVERPDGSNFTLKIRSTKLEDSAMYFCASRYSNTEAFFGQGTRLTVV.

This sequence joins TRBV6-5 and TRBJ2-2; the match to TRBD1 covers 8 bases. This CDR3 region has 13 residues. The germline CDR1 and CDR2 sequences are MNHEY and SVGAGI. After removal of 7 bases from V and 5 bases from J, the junction contained 3 bases not matched to a gene. In nucleotides, the CDR3 is TGTGCCAGCAACAGGGGGTTAACCGGGGAGCTGTTTTTT. Amino acids: CASNRGLTGELFF.

V and J are TRBV6-6 and TRBJ1-5; D not certain. Trimming cost V 7 bases and J 0 bases, with 10 bases left between them. Germline values: CDR1 MNHNY, CDR2 SVGAGI (reference sequence). The CDR3 consists of 14 residues. Written as DNA, the CDR3 is TGTGCCAGCAAGGGAGCCGGTAGCAATCAGCCCCAGCATTTT. This encodes CASKGAGSNQPQHF.

The rearrangement uses TRBV4-2 and TRBJ1-6; no reliable D call. Germline-derived CDR1 and CDR2 are LGHNA and YNFKEQ. V gave up 2 bases and J gave up 9 bases, with 5 bases separating them. The CDR3 spans 12 residues. In DNA, the CDR3 is TGTGCCAGCAGCCAACTTAGTTCACCCCTCCACTTT. As protein: CASSQLSSPLHF.

The chain joins TRBV18 to TRBJ2-3; no definite D call. With 6 bases removed from V and 6 bases from J, the gap between germline ends came to 7 bases. Germline CDR1 KGHSH, CDR2 LQKENI. This CDR3 spans 11 amino acids. CDR3 residues: CASSVSDTQYF. The CDR3 DNA is TGTGCCAGCTCTGTATCGGATACGCAGTATTTT.

This sequence joins TRBV5-1 and TRBJ2-4; tentatively, D is TRBD1 or TRBD2 (6 bases each). V was cut by 3 bases and J by 0 bases, with 10 bases left in between. Germline CDR1 is SGHRS and CDR2 is YFSETQ. This CDR3 has 15 amino acids. The CDR3 nucleotides are TGCGCCAGCAGCTCCCCGGGGGCAGCCAAAAACATTCAGTACTTC. It yields the protein CASSSPGAAKNIQYF.

The chain links TRBV10-3 to TRBJ2-1; TRBD2 might be the D (6 bases). Germline CDR1 reads ENHRY; CDR2 reads SYGVKD. The CDR3 consists of 15 residues. Trimming pared 4 bases from V and 1 base from J, leaving 11 bases between. The CDR3 loop reads CAISAGESSYNEQFF. DNA for the CDR3: TGTGCCATCAGTGCGGGAGAGAGTTCCTACAATGAGCAGTTCTTC.

V and J are TRBV20-1 and TRBJ1-2; D is unclear. The CDR3 has 10 amino acids. CDR1 DFQATT and CDR2 SNEGSKA come from the germline V gene (reference sequence). V gave up 5 bases and J gave up 6 bases, with 7 bases separating them. CDR3 in DNA: TGCAGTGCTGAGGAGGATGGCTACACCTTC. Translation gives CSAEEDGYTF.

This clone was seen a single time. This chain joins TRBV28 and TRBJ2-7; TRBD2 aligns across 11 bases. The CDR3 totals 15 residues. CDR1 is MDHEN and CDR2 is SYDVKM in the germline V gene. Germline trimming cut 5 bases from V and 5 bases from J; bases unmatched to any gene: 8. This CDR3 reads CASSTQTSGKNEQYF. The CDR3 DNA reads as TGTGCCAGCAGTACCCAGACTAGCGGGAAGAACGAGCAGTACTTC.